The rows below give T cell receptor beta chains drawn from one sample of a study of blood T cells in healthy people across ages. TCRdb reprocessed the 5' RACE reads via MiXCR and lists one record per CDR3 protein. The sample contains around 520,000 distinct CDR3 sequences, about 26% of which appear only once. The same sample was also studied in work on T cells of mothers and their children.

Sequences were obtained from blood. All receptors come from a boy aged 2 to 9 in good health. CDR3s leave out the opening cysteine and the closing phenylalanine or tryptophan. Clone sizes are given selectively: once, few, many, or a class where the clone is expanded.

j_call v_call clone_size cdr3_aa
TRBJ2-3 TRBV9 - ASSAFSDSTDPQY
TRBJ2-2 TRBV7-2 - ASSASIRQAGRTGELF
TRBJ2-3 TRBV20-1 - SAPKRASGFTDTQY
TRBJ2-3 TRBV20-1 - SARVRVTDTQY
TRBJ2-3 TRBV10-1 - ASSDGQGIADTQY
TRBJ2-5 TRBV10-2 few ASSEGRERGTQY
TRBJ2-1 TRBV6-5 - ASRGLKTNEQF
TRBJ2-4 TRBV20-1 few SARDTLAKNIQY
TRBJ2-1 TRBV9 - ASSTPRKGAAYNEQF
- TRBV30 - AWSASLAGVPSGNEQF
TRBJ2-1 TRBV12-3/TRBV12-4 few ASNRGTNEQF
TRBJ1-2 TRBV7-2 - ASSVRDRAVGYT
TRBJ2-7 TRBV20-1 few SAPSLAGSSYEQY
TRBJ1-3 TRBV10-3 - AISDAGILNTIY
TRBJ2-2 TRBV13 few ASSLDPGPTGELF
TRBJ2-1 TRBV7-6 few ASSLTRGTSYNEQF
TRBJ2-5 TRBV7-6 few ASSLSTRGAPF
TRBJ2-7 TRBV2 - ASSDRYRDEQY
TRBJ2-5 TRBV5-1 few ASSSRDRGQETQY
TRBJ2-3 TRBV28 - ASSVAAADTQY
TRBJ1-3 TRBV7-3 few ASSLWQKLPGNTIY
TRBJ1-2 TRBV5-1 many ASSWDRNYGYT
TRBJ2-1 TRBV20-1 - SAPQYNEQF
TRBJ2-1 TRBV25-1 - ASSAVALISYNEQF
TRBJ1-1 TRBV29-1 - SACPRLNTEAF
TRBJ1-5 TRBV3-1 - ASSQSQSSNQPQH
TRBJ1-2 TRBV29-1 few SVEDSPSGYT